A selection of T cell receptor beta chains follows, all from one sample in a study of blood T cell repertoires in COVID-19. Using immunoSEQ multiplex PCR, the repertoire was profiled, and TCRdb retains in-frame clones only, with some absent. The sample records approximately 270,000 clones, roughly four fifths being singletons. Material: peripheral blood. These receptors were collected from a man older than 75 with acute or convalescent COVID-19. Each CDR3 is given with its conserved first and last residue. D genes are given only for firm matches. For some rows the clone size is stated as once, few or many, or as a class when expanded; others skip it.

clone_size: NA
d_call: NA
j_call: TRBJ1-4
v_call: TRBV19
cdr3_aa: CASSSGTGTANEKLFF
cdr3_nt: TGTGCCAGTAGTTCCGGAACAGGGACGGCTAATGAAAAACTGTTTTTT

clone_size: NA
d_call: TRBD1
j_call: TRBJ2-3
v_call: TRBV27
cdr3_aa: CASLFPRDRAKDTQYF
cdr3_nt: TGTGCCAGCCTCTTTCCCCGGGACAGGGCTAAAGATACGCAGTATTTT

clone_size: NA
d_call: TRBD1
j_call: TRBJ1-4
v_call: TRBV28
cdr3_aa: CASSHHRGLTAEKLFF
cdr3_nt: TGTGCCAGCAGTCATCACAGGGGGCTGACGGCGGAAAAACTGTTTTTT

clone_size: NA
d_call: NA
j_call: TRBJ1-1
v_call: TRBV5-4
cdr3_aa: CASSLTAMNTEAFF
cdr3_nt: TGTGCCAGCAGCTTGACAGCCATGAACACTGAAGCTTTCTTT

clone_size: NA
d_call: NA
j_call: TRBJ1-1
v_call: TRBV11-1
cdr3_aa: CASSLVLLNTEAFF
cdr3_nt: TGTGCCAGCAGCTTGGTACTTTTGAACACTGAAGCTTTCTTT

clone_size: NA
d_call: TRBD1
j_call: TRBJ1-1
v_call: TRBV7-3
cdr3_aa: CASSLDQGANTEAFF
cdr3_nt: TGTGCCAGCAGCTTAGACCAGGGGGCGAACACTGAAGCTTTCTTT

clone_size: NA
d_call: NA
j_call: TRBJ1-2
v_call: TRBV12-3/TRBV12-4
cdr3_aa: CASILNYGYTF
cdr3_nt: TGTGCCAGCATCCTAAACTATGGCTACACCTTC

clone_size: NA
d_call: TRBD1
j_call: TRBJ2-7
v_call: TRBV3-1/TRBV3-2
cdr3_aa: CASSQDGMKQGAGEQYF
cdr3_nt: TGTGCCAGCAGCCAAGATGGGATGAAGCAGGGGGCGGGGGAGCAGTACTTC

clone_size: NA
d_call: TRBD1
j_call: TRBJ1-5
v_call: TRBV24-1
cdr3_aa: CATSESGTGNSNQPQHF
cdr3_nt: TGTGCCACCAGTGAATCCGGGACAGGGAACAGCAATCAGCCCCAGCATTTT

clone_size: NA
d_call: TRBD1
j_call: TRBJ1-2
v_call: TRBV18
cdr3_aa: CASSPGQEYGYTF
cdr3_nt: TGTGCCAGCTCACCGGGACAGGAGTATGGCTACACCTTC

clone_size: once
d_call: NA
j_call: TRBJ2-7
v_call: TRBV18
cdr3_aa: CASSPAVVGHEQYF
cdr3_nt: TGTGCCAGCTCACCAGCCGTGGTGGGCCACGAGCAGTACTTC

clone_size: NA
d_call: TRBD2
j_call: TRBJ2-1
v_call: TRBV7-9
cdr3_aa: CASSSRTSEYNEQFF
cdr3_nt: TGTGCCAGCAGCTCCAGGACTAGCGAATACAATGAGCAGTTCTTC

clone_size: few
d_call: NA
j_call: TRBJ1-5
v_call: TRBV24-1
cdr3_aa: CATSVGGGNQPQHF
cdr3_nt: TGTGCCACCAGCGTAGGGGGGGGTAATCAGCCCCAGCATTTT

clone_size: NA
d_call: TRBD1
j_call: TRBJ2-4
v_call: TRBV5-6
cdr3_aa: CASRLRGRVKNIQYF
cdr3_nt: TGTGCCAGCAGACTCAGGGGGCGCGTCAAAAACATTCAGTACTTC

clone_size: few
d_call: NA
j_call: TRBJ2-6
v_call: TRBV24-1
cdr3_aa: CATSEPGAVGANVLTF
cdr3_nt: TGTGCCACCAGTGAACCAGGGGCGGTTGGGGCCAACGTCCTGACTTTC

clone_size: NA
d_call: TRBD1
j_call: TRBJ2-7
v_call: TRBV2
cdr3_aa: CAGRTGGSEQYF
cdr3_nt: TGTGCCGGTAGGACAGGGGGCTCCGAGCAGTACTTC

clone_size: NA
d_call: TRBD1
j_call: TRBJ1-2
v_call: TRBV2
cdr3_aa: CASSPTGVRGLNYGYTF
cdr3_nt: TGTGCCAGCAGCCCTACAGGTGTCAGGGGGCTCAACTATGGCTACACCTTC

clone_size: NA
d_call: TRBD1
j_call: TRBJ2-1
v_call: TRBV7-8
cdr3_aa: CASSLRWDRGYSEQFF
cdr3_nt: TGTGCCAGCAGCTTAAGATGGGACAGGGGATACAGTGAGCAGTTCTTC

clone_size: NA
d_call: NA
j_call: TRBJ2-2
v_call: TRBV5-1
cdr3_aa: CASSLVRVATDTGELFF
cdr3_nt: TGCGCCAGCAGCTTGGTCAGGGTGGCCACCGACACCGGGGAGCTGTTTTTT

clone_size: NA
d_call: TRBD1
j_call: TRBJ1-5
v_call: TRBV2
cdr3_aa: CAGGGQEDQPQHF
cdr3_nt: TGTGCCGGGGGCGGACAGGAGGATCAGCCCCAGCATTTT

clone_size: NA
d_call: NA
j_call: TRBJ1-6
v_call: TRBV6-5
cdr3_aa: CASSPKGVSSPLHF
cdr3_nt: TGTGCCAGCAGTCCCAAAGGGGTTAGTTCACCCCTCCACTTT

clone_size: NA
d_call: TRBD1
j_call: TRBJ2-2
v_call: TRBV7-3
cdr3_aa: CASSLGTGEIGELFF
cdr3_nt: TGTGCCAGCAGCCTGGGGACAGGGGAGATCGGGGAGCTGTTTTTT

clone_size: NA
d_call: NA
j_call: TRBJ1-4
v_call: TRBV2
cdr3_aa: CASSLDRSNEKLFF
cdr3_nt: TGTGCCAGCAGTCTGGACAGATCTAATGAAAAACTGTTTTTT

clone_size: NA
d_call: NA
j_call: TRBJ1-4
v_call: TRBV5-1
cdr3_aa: CASSLLPGGTNEKLFF
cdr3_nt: TGCGCCAGCAGCTTGCTTCCGGGAGGAACTAATGAAAAACTGTTTTTT

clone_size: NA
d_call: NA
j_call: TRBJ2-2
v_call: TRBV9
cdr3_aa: CASSPLGGTGELFF
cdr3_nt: TGTGCCAGCAGCCCCCTAGGGGGCACCGGGGAGCTGTTTTTT

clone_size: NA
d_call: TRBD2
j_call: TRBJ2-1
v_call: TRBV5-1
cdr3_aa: CASSGGTSGLYNEQFF
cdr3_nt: TGCGCCAGCAGCGGCGGGACTAGCGGGCTCTACAATGAGCAGTTCTTC

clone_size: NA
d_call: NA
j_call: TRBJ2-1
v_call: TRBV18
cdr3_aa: CASSPQGQLLKEQFF
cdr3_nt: TGTGCCAGCTCACCCCAAGGACAGCTCCTAAAGGAGCAGTTCTTC

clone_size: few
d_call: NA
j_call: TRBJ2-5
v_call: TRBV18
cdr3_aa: CASSPHARQGRETQYF
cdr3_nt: TGTGCCAGCTCACCACACGCTAGGCAGGGCCGAGAGACCCAGTACTTC

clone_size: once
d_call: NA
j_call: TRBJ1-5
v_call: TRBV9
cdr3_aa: CASSVGGGPDQPQHF
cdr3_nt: TGTGCCAGCAGCGTAGGAGGAGGGCCGGATCAGCCCCAGCATTTT

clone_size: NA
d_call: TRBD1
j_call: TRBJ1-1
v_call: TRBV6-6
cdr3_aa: CASSSPGGTGDTEAFF
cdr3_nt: TGTGCCAGCAGTTCCCCAGGGGGCACAGGGGACACTGAAGCTTTCTTT

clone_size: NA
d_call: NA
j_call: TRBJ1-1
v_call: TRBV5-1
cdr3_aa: CASGRSHSDPGTEAFF
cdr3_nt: TGCGCCAGTGGCAGGTCCCATAGCGATCCGGGCACTGAAGCTTTCTTT

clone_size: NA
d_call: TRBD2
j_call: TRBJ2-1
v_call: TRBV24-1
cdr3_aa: CATSALRTSGRVSNEQFF
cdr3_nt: TGTGCCACCAGTGCCCTGAGGACTAGCGGGAGAGTCAGTAATGAGCAGTTCTTC

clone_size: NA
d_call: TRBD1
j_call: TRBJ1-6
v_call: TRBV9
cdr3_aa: CASSRQGADSPLHF
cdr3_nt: TGTGCCAGCAGTAGACAGGGGGCGGATTCACCCCTCCACTTT

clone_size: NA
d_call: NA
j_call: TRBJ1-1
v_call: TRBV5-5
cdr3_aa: CASSLGEITEAFF
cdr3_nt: TGTGCCAGCAGCTTGGGGGAGATCACTGAAGCTTTCTTT

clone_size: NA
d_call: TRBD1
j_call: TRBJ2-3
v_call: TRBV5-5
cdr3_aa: CASTTLQQGITDTQYF
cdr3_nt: TGTGCCAGCACCACTCTACAACAGGGGATCACAGATACGCAGTATTTT

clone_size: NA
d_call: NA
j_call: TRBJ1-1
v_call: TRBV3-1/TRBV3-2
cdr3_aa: CASSERTSEAFF
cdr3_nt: TGTGCCAGCAGCGAAAGGACTTCTGAAGCTTTCTTT

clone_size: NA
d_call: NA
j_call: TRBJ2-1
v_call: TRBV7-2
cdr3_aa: CASSLARNEQFF
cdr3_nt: TGTGCCAGCAGCTTAGCGCGAAATGAGCAGTTCTTC

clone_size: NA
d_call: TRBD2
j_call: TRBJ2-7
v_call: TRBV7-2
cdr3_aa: CASSFTSGKLYEQYF
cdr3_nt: TGTGCCAGCAGCTTTACTAGCGGGAAGCTCTACGAGCAGTACTTC

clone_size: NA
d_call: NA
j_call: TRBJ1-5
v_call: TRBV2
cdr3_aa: CASGGTLQGQPQHF
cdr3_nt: TGTGCCAGCGGCGGTACGTTGCAAGGTCAGCCCCAGCATTTT

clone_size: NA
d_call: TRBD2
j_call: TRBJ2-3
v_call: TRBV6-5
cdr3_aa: CASSFSSGGARDTQYF
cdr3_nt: TGTGCCAGCAGTTTTTCCAGCGGGGGGGCACGAGATACGCAGTATTTT

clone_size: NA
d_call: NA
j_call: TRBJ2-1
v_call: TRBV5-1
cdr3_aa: CASSLEPSSYNEQFF
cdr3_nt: TGCGCCAGCAGCTTGGAACCGAGCTCCTACAATGAGCAGTTCTTC

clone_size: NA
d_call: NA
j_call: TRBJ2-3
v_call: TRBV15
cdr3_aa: CATSTKDRYTDTQYF
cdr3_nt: TGTGCCACCAGCACAAAAGACAGATACACAGATACGCAGTATTTT